This TCR beta chain appears in the sequencing data of a study of T cell repertoires in cytomegalovirus infection. Worth noting for this clonotype: The antigen is unknown.

The germline V gene has CDR1 KGHSH and CDR2 LQKENI. The CDR3 extends over 11 amino acids. V shed 4 bases and J shed 8 bases, with 7 bases lying between them. TCRdb re-derived calls from the reads in MiXCR, one entry per CDR3 protein. This table holds 550,000 to 700,000 distinct CDR3 sequences, approximately 40% found once. The rearrangement uses TRBV18 and TRBJ2-3; D is undetermined. The sequences come from cultured PBMCs, collected from culture after CMV antigen stimulation. The sequence came from a human donor in good health (CMV status not recorded). Some clones in this sample may be carry-over from other donors' samples. DNA for the CDR3: TGTGCCAGCTCACGAGTGGGTACGCAGTATTTT. This translates into CASSRVGTQYF.